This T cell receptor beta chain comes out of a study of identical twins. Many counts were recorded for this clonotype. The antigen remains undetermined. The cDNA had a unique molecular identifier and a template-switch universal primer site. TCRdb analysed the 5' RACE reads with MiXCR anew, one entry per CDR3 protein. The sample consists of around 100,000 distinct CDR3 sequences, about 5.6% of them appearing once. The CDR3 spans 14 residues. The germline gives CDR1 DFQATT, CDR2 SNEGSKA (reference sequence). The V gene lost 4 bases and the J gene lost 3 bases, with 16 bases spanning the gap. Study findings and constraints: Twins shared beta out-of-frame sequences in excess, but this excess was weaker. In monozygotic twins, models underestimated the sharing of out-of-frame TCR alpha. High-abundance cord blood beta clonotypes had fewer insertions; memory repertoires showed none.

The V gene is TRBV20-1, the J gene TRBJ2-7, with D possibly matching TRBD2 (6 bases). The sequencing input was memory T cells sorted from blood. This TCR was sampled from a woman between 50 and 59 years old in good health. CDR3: CSANLAELGYEQYF. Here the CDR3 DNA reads TGCAGTGCTAATTTAGCGGAGCTCGGCTACGAGCAGTACTTC.